This TCR beta chain was documented in a study of vaccination and CD4 T cells after COVID-19. The wider study: Sampling after COVID took place at a median of about 91 days (range 35 to 161) following diagnosis. Stimuli were overlapping spike peptide pools of SARS-CoV-2 and three common cold coronaviruses (HCoV-NL63, HCoV-OC43, HCoV-229E). Study-level results: A comparatively limited set of convalescent patients was examined, with no early post-infection timepoints.

This clonotype showed up just once. Its antigen remains unknown. At one boundary the junction diverges from the germline segment, which might be a read error. Documented treatment: roughly ten-day PBMC culture with coronavirus spike peptide pools or control peptides (ViraFEST assay). PBMCs, plated at some 1.8 million per well, were grown in the presence of about 9.5 IU/ml IL-2 and 9 to 10 ug/ml peptide pools. CDR3 length equals 15 residues. CDR1 and CDR2 from the germline V gene are LNHDA and SQIVND (reference sequence). Researchers used the Oncomine TCR Beta short-read assay to sequence DNA from cultured CD4+ T cells. TCRdb re-analysed the PCR reads in MiXCR, keeping a single row per CDR3 protein. The sample carries approximately 12,000 distinct CDR3 sequences, 27% recorded once.

Sequences were derived from CD4+ T cells from blood, cultured in vitro, sampled before SARS-CoV-2 vaccination. The chain combines TRBV19 with TRBJ1-3; D remains unclear. The receptor comes from a human donor who received a COVID-19 vaccine. The CDR3 sequence: CVSGSVGSSGNTIYF. CDR3 DNA sequence: TGTGTCAGTGGATCAGTCGGCAGCTCTGGAAACACCATATATTTT.